This T cell receptor beta chain was sequenced for a study of PD-1 blockade in classical Hodgkin lymphoma. Measured with immunoSEQ multiplex PCR; TCRdb has only the in-frame clones, and not every one. The table lists roughly 90,000 clones, roughly 76% of them singletons. Each of the patients experienced relapse following autologous stem cell transplantation, and their brentuximab vedotin exposure differed. The patients, who had relapsed/refractory classical Hodgkin lymphoma, achieved best responses of complete response, partial response or progressive disease. CDR3 length: 15 amino acids. The germline V gene encodes CDR1 LNHNV and CDR2 YYDKDF (reference sequence). V was trimmed by 0 bases and J by 4 bases, leaving 10 bases between them. Notes on the study in general: Excluded were patients who started nivolumab under 1 year after ASCT, a group that had lower diversity. Reports indicated that newly diagnosed patients had lower baseline TCR diversity than healthy donors did. CD8+ TCR diversity did not rise significantly by C4D1, unlike CD4+.

About this clone: Its antigen remains unidentified.

The receptor was derived from a human donor with classical Hodgkin lymphoma. V and J are TRBV15 and TRBJ1-5; D remains unclear. The material sequenced was peripheral blood mononuclear cells (PBMCs), taken before the second cycle of nivolumab. The CDR3 is CATSRDPGRNQPQHF. CDR3 in DNA: TGTGCCACCAGCAGAGATCCCGGAAGAAATCAGCCCCAGCATTTT.